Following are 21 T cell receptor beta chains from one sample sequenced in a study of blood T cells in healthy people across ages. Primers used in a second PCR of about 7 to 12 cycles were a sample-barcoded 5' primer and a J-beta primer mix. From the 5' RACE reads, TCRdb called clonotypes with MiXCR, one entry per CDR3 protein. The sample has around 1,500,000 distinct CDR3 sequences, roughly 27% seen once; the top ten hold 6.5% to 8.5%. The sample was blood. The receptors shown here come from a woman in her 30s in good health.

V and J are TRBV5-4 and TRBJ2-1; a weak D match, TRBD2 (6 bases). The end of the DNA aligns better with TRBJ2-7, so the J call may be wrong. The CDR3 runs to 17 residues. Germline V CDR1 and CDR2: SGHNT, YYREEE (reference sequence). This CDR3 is CASSSGVRRDWYNEQYF. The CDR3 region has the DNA TGTGCCAGCAGCTCTGGGGTCCGGCGGGACTGGTACAATGAGCAGTACTTC.

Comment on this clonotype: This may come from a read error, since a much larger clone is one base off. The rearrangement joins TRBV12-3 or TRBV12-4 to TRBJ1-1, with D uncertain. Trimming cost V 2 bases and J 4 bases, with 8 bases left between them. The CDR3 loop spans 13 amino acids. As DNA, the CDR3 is TGTGCCAGCAGTTTAAGGCCGAGCACTGAAGCTTTCTTT. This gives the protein CASSLRPSTEAFF.

The CDR3 reads CATSGGESIRNEQFF. DNA of the CDR3: TGTGCCACCTCGGGGGGCGAAAGTATCCGGAATGAGCAGTTCTTC. This chain joins TRBV18 and TRBJ2-1; tentative D call: TRBD2 (7 bases). Germline V gene lookup returns CDR1 KGHSH and CDR2 LQKENI. Between the trimmed V and J ends, which lost 10 bases and 7 bases, there was a span of 23 bases. CDR3 length: 15 residues.

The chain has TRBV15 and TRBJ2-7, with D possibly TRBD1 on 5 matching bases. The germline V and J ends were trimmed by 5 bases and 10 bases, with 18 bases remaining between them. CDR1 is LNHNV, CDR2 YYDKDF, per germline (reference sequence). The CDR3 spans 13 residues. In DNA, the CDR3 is TGTGCCACCAGCGTGGCTCCATCAGGGTCCCAGTACTTC. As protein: CATSVAPSGSQYF.

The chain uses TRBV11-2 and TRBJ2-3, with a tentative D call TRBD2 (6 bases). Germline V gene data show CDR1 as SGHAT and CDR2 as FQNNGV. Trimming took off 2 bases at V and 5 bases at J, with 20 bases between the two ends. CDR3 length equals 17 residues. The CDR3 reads CASSLPPTGSRGDTQYF. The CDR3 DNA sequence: TGTGCCAGCAGCTTACCACCTACCGGGAGTAGGGGAGATACGCAGTATTTT. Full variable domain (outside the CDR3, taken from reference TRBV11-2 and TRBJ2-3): EAGVAQSPRYKIIEKRQSVAFWCNPISGHATLYWYQQILGQGPKLLIQFQNNGVVDDSQLPKDRFSAERLKGVDSTLKIQPAKLEDSAVYLCASSLPPTGSRGDTQYFGPGTRLTVL.

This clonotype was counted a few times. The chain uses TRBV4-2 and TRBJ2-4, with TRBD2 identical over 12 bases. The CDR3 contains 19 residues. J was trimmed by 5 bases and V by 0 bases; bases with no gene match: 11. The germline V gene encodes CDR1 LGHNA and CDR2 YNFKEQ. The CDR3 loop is CASSQELAGGSPMENIQYF. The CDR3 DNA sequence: TGTGCCAGCAGCCAAGAACTAGCGGGGGGATCCCCAATGGAAAACATTCAGTACTTC.

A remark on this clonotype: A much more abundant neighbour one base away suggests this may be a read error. The CDR3 sequence is CASSFVGAGRPQHF. The CDR3 coding sequence is TGTGCCAGCAGCTTTGTGGGGGCTGGGCGGCCCCAGCATTTT. The chain carries TRBV5-5 and TRBJ1-5; D perhaps matches TRBD1 (6 bases). The CDR3 spans 14 residues. The germline gives CDR1 SGHKS, CDR2 YYEKEE (reference sequence). Trimming stripped 2 bases from V and 9 bases from J, with 15 bases between.

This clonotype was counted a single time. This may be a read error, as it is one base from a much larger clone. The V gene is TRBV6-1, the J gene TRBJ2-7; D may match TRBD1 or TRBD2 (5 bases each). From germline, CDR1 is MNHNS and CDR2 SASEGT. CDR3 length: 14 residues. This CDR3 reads CACRTRDGPYEQYF. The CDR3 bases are TGTGCCTGCAGGACCCGGGACGGACCCTACGAGCAGTACTTC.

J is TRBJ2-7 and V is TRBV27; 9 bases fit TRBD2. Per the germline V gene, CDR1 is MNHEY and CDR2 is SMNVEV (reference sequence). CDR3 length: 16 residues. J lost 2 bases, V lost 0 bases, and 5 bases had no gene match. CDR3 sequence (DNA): TGTGCCAGCAGTTTATCGTCGTCTAGCGGGGCCTACGAGCAGTACTTC. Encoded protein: CASSLSSSSGAYEQYF.

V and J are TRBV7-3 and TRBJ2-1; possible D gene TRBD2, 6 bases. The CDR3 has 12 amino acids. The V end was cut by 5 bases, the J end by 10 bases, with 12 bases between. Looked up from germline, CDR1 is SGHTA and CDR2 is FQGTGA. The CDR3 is CASSPARGEQFF. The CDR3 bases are TGTGCCAGCAGCCCAGCCCGGGGGGAGCAGTTCTTC. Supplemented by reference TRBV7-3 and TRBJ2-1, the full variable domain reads GAGVSQTPSNKVTEKGKYVELRCDPISGHTALYWYRQSLGQGPEFLIYFQGTGAADDSGLPNDRFFAVRPEGSVSTLKIQRTERGDSAVYLCASSPARGEQFFGPGTRLTVL.

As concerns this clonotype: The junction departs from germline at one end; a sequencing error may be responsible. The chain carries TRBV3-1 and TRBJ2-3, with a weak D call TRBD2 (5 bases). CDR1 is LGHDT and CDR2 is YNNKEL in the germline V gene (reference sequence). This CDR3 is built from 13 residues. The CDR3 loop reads CASSPDGKDAQYF. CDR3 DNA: TGTGCCAGCAGCCCGGACGGGAAAGATGCGCAGTATTTT.

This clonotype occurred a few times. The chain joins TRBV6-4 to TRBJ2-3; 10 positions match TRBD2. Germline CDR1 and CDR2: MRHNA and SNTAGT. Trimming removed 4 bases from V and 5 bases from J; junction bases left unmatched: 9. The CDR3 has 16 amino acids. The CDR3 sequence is CASSATAGGHGDTQYF. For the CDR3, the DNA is TGTGCCAGCAGTGCGACAGCGGGAGGGCACGGAGATACGCAGTATTTT.

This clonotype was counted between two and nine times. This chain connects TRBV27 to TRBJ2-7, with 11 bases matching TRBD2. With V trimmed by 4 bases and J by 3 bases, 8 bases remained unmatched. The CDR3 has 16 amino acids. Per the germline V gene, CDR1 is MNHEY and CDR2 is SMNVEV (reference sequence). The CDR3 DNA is TGTGCCAGCAGTTCACTAGCGGGGGCCACTATCTACGAGCAGTACTTC. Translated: CASSSLAGATIYEQYF.

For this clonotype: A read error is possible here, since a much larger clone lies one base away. CDR3 sequence: CASRFNAGSLSYEQYF. The DNA for the CDR3 is TGTGCCAGCAGGTTTAACGCAGGCTCTTTGTCCTACGAGCAGTACTTC. The rearrangement uses TRBV28 and TRBJ2-7, with D hard to call. Germline-derived CDR1 and CDR2 are MDHEN and SYDVKM. Deletions cut 6 bases from V and 1 base from J, with 19 bases between. The CDR3 is 16 residues long.

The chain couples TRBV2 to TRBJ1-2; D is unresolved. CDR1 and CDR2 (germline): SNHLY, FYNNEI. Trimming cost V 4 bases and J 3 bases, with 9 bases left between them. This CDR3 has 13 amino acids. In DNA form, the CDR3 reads TGTGCCAGCAGTGTGGACCCCTACTATGGCTACACCTTC. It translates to CASSVDPYYGYTF.

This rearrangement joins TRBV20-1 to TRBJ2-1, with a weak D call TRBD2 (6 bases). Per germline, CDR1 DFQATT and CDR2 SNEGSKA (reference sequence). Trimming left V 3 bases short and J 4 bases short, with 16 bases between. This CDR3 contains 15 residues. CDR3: CSASPGAGSYNEQFF. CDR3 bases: TGCAGTGCTAGTCCTGGGGCGGGATCTTACAATGAGCAGTTCTTC.

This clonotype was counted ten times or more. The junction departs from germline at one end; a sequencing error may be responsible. CDR3 DNA: TGTGCCAGCGGCCCCGACAGGTCCCCCTCCTCCGAGCAGTACTTC. This gives the protein CASGPDRSPSSEQYF. This sequence joins TRBV7-6 and TRBJ2-7; possibly TRBD1 for D (6 bases). The V gene's germline CDR1 is SGHVS and CDR2 FNYEAQ. CDR3 length equals 15 residues.

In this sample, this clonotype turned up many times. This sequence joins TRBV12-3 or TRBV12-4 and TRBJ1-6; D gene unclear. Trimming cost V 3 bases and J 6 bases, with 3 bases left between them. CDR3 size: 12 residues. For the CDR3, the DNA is TGTGCCAGCAGTTTTCTTAATTCACCCCTCCACTTT. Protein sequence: CASSFLNSPLHF.

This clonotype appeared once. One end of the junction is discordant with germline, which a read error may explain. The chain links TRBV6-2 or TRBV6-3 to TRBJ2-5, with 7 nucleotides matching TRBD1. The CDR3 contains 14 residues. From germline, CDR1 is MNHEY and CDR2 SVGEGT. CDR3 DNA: TGTGCCAGCGAGTTTACGGGACAGCAAGAGACCCGGTACTTC. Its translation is CASEFTGQQETRYF.

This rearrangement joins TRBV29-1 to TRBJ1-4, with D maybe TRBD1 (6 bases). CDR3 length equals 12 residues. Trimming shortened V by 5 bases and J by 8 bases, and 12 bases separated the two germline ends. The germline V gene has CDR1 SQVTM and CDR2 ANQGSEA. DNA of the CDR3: TGCAGCGTTTTGGGGGCCCGGGAAAAACTGTTTTTT. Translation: CSVLGAREKLFF.

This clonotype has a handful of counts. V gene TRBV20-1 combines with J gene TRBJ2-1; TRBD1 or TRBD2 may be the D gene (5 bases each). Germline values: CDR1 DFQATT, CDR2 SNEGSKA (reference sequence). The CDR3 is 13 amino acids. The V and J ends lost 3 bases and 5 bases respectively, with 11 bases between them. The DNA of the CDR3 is TGCAGTGCTAGGGGGACCCAAGACAATGAGCAGTTCTTC. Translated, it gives CSARGTQDNEQFF.